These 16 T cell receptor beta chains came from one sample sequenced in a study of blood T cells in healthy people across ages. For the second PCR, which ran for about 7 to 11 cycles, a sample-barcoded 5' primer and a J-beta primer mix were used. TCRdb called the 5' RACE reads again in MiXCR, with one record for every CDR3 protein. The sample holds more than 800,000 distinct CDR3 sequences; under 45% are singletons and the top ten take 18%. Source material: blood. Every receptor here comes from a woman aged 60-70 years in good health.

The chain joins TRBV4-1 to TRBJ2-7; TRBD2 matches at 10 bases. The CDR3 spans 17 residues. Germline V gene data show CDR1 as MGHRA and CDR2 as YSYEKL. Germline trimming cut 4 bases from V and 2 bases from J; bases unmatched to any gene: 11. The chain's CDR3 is CASSLAHLAGVTYEQYF. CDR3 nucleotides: TGCGCCAGCAGCCTTGCCCACCTAGCGGGGGTTACCTACGAGCAGTACTTC.

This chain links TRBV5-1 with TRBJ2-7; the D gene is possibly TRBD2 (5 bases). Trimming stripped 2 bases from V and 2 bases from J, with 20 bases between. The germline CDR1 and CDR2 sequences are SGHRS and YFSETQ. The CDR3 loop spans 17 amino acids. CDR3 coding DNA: TGCGCCAGCAGCTTTGGAGGATTGCAGCTAGTACCCTACGAGCAGTACTTC. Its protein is CASSFGGLQLVPYEQYF.

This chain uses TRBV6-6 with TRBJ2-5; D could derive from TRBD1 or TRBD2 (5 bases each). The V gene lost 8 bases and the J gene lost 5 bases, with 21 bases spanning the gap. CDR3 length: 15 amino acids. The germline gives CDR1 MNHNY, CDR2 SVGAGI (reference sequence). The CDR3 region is CASAERGRGEETQYF. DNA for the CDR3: TGTGCCAGCGCTGAACGAGGGAGAGGGGAGGAGACCCAGTACTTC.

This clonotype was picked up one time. CDR3 protein: CASSVGTSGTSTDTQYF. CDR3 nucleotides: TGTGCCAGCAGTGTCGGGACTAGCGGAACTAGCACAGATACGCAGTATTTT. The chain has TRBV25-1 and TRBJ2-3; 11 bases are shared with TRBD2. The V gene's germline CDR1 is MGHDK and CDR2 SYGVNS. The CDR3 has 17 residues. V lost 4 bases and J lost 0; bases outside the gene matches: 6. Combining the CDR3 with reference TRBV25-1 and TRBJ2-3 gives the whole variable domain EADIYQTPRYLVIGTGKKITLECSQTMGHDKMYWYQQDPGMELHLIHYSYGVNSTEKGDLSSESTVSRIRTEHFPLTLESARPSHTSQYLCASSVGTSGTSTDTQYFGPGTRLTVL.

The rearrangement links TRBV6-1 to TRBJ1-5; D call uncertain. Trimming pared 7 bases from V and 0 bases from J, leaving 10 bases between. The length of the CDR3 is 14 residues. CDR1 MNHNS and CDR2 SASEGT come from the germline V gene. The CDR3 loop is CASTVGNSNQPQHF. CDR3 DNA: TGTGCCAGCACAGTAGGAAATAGCAATCAGCCCCAGCATTTT.

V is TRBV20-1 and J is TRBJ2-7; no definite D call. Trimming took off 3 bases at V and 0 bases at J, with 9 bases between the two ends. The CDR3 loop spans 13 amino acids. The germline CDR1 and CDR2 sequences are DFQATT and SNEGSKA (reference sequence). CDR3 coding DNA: TGCAGTGCTAGTCACCGCACCTCCTACGAGCAGTACTTC. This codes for CSASHRTSYEQYF.

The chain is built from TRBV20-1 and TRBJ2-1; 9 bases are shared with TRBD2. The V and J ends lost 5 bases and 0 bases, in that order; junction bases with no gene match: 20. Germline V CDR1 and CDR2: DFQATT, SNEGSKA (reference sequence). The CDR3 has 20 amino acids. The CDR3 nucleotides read TGCAGTGCTCCCGAATACTTAGCGGGAGATCTACGGGGCTCCTACAATGAGCAGTTCTTC. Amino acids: CSAPEYLAGDLRGSYNEQFF.

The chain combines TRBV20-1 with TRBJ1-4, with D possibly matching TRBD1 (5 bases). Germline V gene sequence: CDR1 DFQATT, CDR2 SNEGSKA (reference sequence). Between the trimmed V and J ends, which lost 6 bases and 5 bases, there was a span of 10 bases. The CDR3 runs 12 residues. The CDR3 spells CSAIRQNEKLFF. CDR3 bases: TGCAGTGCCATTAGACAGAATGAAAAACTGTTTTTT.

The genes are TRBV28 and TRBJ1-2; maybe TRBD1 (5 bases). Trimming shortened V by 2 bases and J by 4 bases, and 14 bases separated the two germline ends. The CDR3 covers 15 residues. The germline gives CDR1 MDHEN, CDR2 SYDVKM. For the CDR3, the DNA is TGTGCCAGCAGTTTACAGGGCCTTAGCTCCTATGGCTACACCTTC. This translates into CASSLQGLSSYGYTF.

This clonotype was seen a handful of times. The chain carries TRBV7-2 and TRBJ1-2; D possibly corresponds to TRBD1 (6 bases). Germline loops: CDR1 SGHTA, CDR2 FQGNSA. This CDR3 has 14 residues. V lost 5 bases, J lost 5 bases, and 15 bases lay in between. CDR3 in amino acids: CASSQFRDTYGYTF. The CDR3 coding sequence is TGTGCCAGCAGCCAGTTCCGGGACACATATGGCTACACCTTC.

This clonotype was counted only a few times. CDR3 bases: TGTGCCAGCAGTAGCGGGAGTAACCACGAGCAGTACTTC. It codes for CASSSGSNHEQYF. The chain uses TRBV12-3 or TRBV12-4 and TRBJ2-4, with 8 nucleotides matching TRBD2. The better agreement between TRBJ2-7 and the DNA end casts doubt on the J call. This CDR3 is 13 amino acids long.

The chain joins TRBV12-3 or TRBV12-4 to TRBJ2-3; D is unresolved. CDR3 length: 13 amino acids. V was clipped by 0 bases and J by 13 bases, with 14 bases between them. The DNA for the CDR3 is TGTGCCAGCAGTTTAGCAAACACAGATATGGAGTATTTT. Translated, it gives CASSLANTDMEYF.

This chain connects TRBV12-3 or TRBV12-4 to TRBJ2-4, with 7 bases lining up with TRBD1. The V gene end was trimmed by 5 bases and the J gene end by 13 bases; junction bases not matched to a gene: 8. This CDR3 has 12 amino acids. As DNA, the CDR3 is TGTGCCAGCAGTCCCCAGACAGGGAAGCAGTACTTC. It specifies CASSPQTGKQYF.

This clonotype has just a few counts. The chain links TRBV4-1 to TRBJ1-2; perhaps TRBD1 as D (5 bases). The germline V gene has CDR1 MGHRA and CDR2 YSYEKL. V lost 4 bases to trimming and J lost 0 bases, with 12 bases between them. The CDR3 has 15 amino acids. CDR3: CASSPGGGANYGYTF. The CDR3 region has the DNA TGCGCCAGCAGCCCCGGGGGAGGTGCTAACTATGGCTACACCTTC.

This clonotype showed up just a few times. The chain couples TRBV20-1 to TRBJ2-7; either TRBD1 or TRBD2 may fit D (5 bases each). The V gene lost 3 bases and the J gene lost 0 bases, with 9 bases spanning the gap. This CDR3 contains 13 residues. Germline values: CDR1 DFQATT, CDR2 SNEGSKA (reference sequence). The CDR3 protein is CSASRDGSYEQYF. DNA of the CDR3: TGCAGTGCTAGTAGGGACGGCTCCTACGAGCAGTACTTC.

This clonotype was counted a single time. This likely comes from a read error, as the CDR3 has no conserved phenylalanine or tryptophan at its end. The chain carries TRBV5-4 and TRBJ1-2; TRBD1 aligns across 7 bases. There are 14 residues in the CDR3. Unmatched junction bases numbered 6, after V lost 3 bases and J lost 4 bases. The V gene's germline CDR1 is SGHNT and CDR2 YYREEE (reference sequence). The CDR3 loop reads CASSSAGTAYGYTC. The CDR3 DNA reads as TGTGCCAGCAGCTCCGCCGGGACAGCCTATGGCTACACCTGC.